The T cell receptor beta chain described here comes from a study of post-analysis software for immune sequencing data. Study-wide results and caveats: In patients, TRBV5-6, TRBV5-1 and TRBV20-1 belonged to five TRBV segments found more frequently than in controls. There was significantly lower normalized Chao1 diversity in multiple sclerosis patients than in controls.

The CDR3 is 14 amino acids. CDR1 and CDR2 from the germline V gene are ENHRY and SYGVKD. The authors incorporated unique molecular identifiers into the TCR beta cDNA libraries. With about 1 to 11 million T cells as the source, roughly 0.5 million cDNA molecules resulted. TCRdb redid the calling of the PCR reads with MiXCR, one entry per CDR3 protein. Of 350,000 to 450,000 distinct CDR3 sequences in the sample, roughly 40% were seen once. This clonotype has only a few counts. The antigen is undetermined. The sequenced material came from blood. This chain uses TRBV10-3 with TRBJ2-5, with TRBD1 matching over 7 bases. The DNA end favors TRBJ2-7, so the J call may be wrong. This clonotype was sampled from a girl aged 2 to 9 with multiple sclerosis. The CDR3 is CAISEGRGSYEQYF. Here the CDR3 DNA reads TGTGCCATCAGTGAGGGCAGGGGGTCCTACGAGCAGTACTTC.